The 22 T cell receptor beta chains given below trace back to one sample, sequenced in a study of blood T cell repertoires in COVID-19. Produced via immunoSEQ multiplex PCR; TCRdb's table is partial and in-frame only. The sample carries around 140,000 clones, 84% recorded once. The specimen sequenced was peripheral blood. The source of these receptors is a young man with COVID-19, enrolled during active disease.

This rearrangement joins TRBV4-2 to TRBJ2-7; TRBD1 matches at 9 bases. CDR1 LGHNA and CDR2 YNFKEQ come from the germline V gene. The CDR3 contains 15 residues. Germline trimming cut 1 base from V and 4 bases from J; bases unmatched to any gene: 5. CDR3 sequence (DNA): TGTGCCAGCAGCCAAGTGGGACAGGGAGTATACGAGCAGTACTTC. Protein product: CASSQVGQGVYEQYF.

The rearrangement uses TRBV9 and TRBJ2-7; 10 nucleotides line up with TRBD1. This CDR3 contains 14 residues. The V and J ends lost 2 bases and 6 bases, in that order; junction bases with no gene match: 5. CDR1 and CDR2 from the germline V gene are SGDLS and YYNGEE. In DNA, the CDR3 is TGTGCCAGCAGCGTTATCGGACAGGGGGGCGAGCAGTACTTC. Translating it yields CASSVIGQGGEQYF.

The chain recombines TRBV6-5 with TRBJ1-5; D is perhaps TRBD1 (5 bases). CDR1 and CDR2 from the germline V gene are MNHEY and SVGAGI. Trimming removed 0 bases from V and 2 bases from J, with 11 bases in between. The CDR3 loop spans 16 amino acids. The CDR3 DNA reads TGTGCCAGCAGTTACTCGAGGACAATGGGCAATCAGCCCCAGCATTTT. It encodes CASSYSRTMGNQPQHF.

This chain joins TRBV24-1 and TRBJ2-7; D might be TRBD2 (6 bases). The ends were cut back, 4 bases at V and 3 bases at J, with 15 bases in the middle. The CDR3 has 15 amino acids. CDR1 KGHDR and CDR2 SFDVKD come from the germline V gene. The DNA for the CDR3 is TGTGCCACCAGTGACTCCCGGGAGACCCTCTACGAGCAGTACTTC. It translates to CATSDSRETLYEQYF.

The rearrangement links TRBV9 to TRBJ1-4; the D gene is possibly TRBD1 (5 bases). The CDR3 length is 14 residues. V was cut by 1 base and J by 4 bases, with 8 bases left in between. Per the germline V gene, CDR1 is SGDLS and CDR2 is YYNGEE. The CDR3 region has the DNA TGTGCCAGCAGCGTATCCCAGGGTAATGAAAAACTGTTTTTT. It yields the protein CASSVSQGNEKLFF.

This clone was counted only a few times. The chain is built from TRBV18 and TRBJ1-1; TRBD1 matches 9 bases. Germline values: CDR1 KGHSH, CDR2 LQKENI. Trimming removed 4 bases from V and 3 bases from J; junction bases left unmatched: 6. This CDR3 comprises 15 residues. Here the CDR3 reads CASSLDRGGDTEAFF. In DNA, the CDR3 is TGTGCCAGCTCACTGGACAGGGGAGGCGACACTGAAGCTTTCTTT.

The rearrangement links TRBV10-3 to TRBJ2-3, with 9 bases fitting TRBD1. Germline V gene data show CDR1 as ENHRY and CDR2 as SYGVKD. V lost 6 bases, J lost 6 bases, and 13 bases stayed unmatched. This CDR3 is built from 16 residues. CDR3 nucleotides: TGTGCCATCAGGTGGACAGGAAAGGACAGGGGTGATACGCAGTATTTT. Amino acid sequence: CAIRWTGKDRGDTQYF.

This clone was seen only a few times. The V and J genes are TRBV9 and TRBJ1-6; 7 bases are a match to TRBD1. The CDR3 spans 17 residues. V shed 0 bases, J shed 6 bases, and the junction held 9 bases outside the gene matches. Germline V gene sequence: CDR1 SGDLS, CDR2 YYNGEE. For the CDR3, the DNA is TGTGCCAGCAGCGTAGAGGGTGGGGGACAGCCTAATTCACCCCTCCACTTT. This gives the protein CASSVEGGGQPNSPLHF.

This clone was seen a few times. V gene TRBV6-5 combines with J gene TRBJ2-7; 13 positions agree with TRBD2. The ends lost 11 bases at V and 0 bases at J; junction bases unmatched: 4. The V gene's germline CDR1 is MNHEY and CDR2 SVGAGI. The CDR3 has 14 amino acids. The CDR3 sequence: CACRLAGGSYEQYF. The CDR3 DNA reads as TGTGCCTGCCGACTAGCGGGAGGCTCCTACGAGCAGTACTTC.

This chain connects TRBV28 to TRBJ1-5; D is unresolved. CDR3 length: 15 residues. Per the germline V gene, CDR1 is MDHEN and CDR2 is SYDVKM. Trimming shortened V by 4 bases and J by 4 bases, and 14 bases separated the two germline ends. The CDR3 coding sequence is TGTGCCAGCAGTTACCAGAGGCAAATTAATCAGCCCCAGCATTTT. As protein: CASSYQRQINQPQHF.

V and J are TRBV9 and TRBJ2-1; no definite D call. V lost 4 bases and J lost 2, with 13 bases in between. CDR1 and CDR2 (germline): SGDLS, YYNGEE. The CDR3 has 15 amino acids. The CDR3 sequence: CASSLDWITYNEQFF. The CDR3 region has the DNA TGTGCCAGCAGCCTCGACTGGATTACCTACAATGAGCAGTTCTTC. Combining the CDR3 with reference TRBV9 and TRBJ2-1 gives the whole variable domain DSGVTQTPKHLITATGQRVTLRCSPRSGDLSVYWYQQSLDQGLQFLIQYYNGEERAKGNILERFSAQQFPDLHSELNLSSLELGDSALYFCASSLDWITYNEQFFGPGTRLTVL.

V gene TRBV4-2 combines with J gene TRBJ1-2; TRBD1 aligns across 8 bases. This CDR3 is 19 amino acids long. V lost 4 bases, J lost 4 bases, and 20 bases stayed unmatched. The germline CDR1 and CDR2 sequences are LGHNA and YNFKEQ. CDR3 protein: CASSLFTVDRTGRSYGYTF. The CDR3 nucleotides are TGTGCCAGCAGCCTTTTCACTGTAGACAGGACAGGGCGAAGCTATGGCTACACCTTC.

As for this clone: Sequence at one end of the junction differs from germline and may be a read error. The rearrangement joins TRBV7-7 to TRBJ2-2; a weak D match, TRBD2 (7 bases). The CDR3 consists of 15 residues. Germline lookup yields CDR1 SSHAT and CDR2 FNYEAQ (reference sequence). For the CDR3, the DNA is TGTGCTAGCAGCCCTAGGGGGGGGAACACCGGGGAGCTGTTTTTT. Translating it yields CASSPRGGNTGELFF.

The genes are TRBV18 and TRBJ2-3; the D gene is possibly TRBD2 (5 bases). Germline V CDR1 and CDR2: KGHSH, LQKENI. The CDR3 length is 16 residues. V lost 3 bases to trimming and J lost 5 bases, with 18 bases between them. CDR3 nucleotide sequence: TGTGCCAGCTCACCCACCTCCGGGCTAGCTTTAGATACGCAGTATTTT. It yields the protein CASSPTSGLALDTQYF.

The chain has TRBV6-1 and TRBJ2-2; 7 positions match TRBD2. V was clipped by 2 bases and J by 2 bases; unmatched bases: 5. The CDR3 is 16 amino acids. Per the germline V gene, CDR1 is MNHNS and CDR2 is SASEGT. This CDR3 is CASSERSSGNTGELFF. The CDR3 DNA sequence: TGTGCCAGCAGTGAAAGGTCTAGCGGAAACACCGGGGAGCTGTTTTTT.

This chain links TRBV11-2 with TRBJ1-5; D possibly corresponds to TRBD1 (6 bases). Trimming took 4 bases from V and 6 from J, leaving 13 bases between them. The CDR3 spans 14 residues. In germline, CDR1 is SGHAT, CDR2 FQNNGV. The CDR3 reads CASSSGQGSQPQHF. CDR3 in DNA: TGTGCCAGCAGCTCGGGCCAGGGGAGTCAGCCCCAGCATTTT.

This chain's CDR3 is CASSEYPGTGNSPLHF. The DNA for the CDR3 is TGTGCCAGCAGTGAATACCCCGGGACAGGGAACTCACCCCTCCACTTT. The J gene is TRBJ1-6, the V gene TRBV25-1; TRBD1 matches 9 bases. V gave up 0 bases and J gave up 10 bases; unmatched junction bases: 7. The CDR3 is 16 residues long. Germline CDR1 reads MGHDK; CDR2 reads SYGVNS.

This sequence joins TRBV28 and TRBJ2-7; TRBD1 matches at 7 bases. This CDR3 comprises 15 residues. The ends lost 5 bases at V and 2 bases at J; junction bases unmatched: 9. The V gene's germline CDR1 is MDHEN and CDR2 SYDVKM. The CDR3: CASSPGTVGPYEQYF. CDR3 in DNA: TGTGCCAGCAGTCCCGGGACAGTTGGTCCCTACGAGCAGTACTTC.

The J gene is TRBJ2-4, the V gene TRBV3-1 (or the pseudogene TRBV3-2), with 11 bases identical to TRBD2. This CDR3 comprises 18 residues. J lost 1 base, V lost 7 bases, and 12 bases had no gene match. The germline V gene encodes CDR1 LGHDT and CDR2 YNNKEL (reference sequence). The CDR3 DNA is TGTGCCAGCACCATGGGACTAGCGGCAACTAGCGCCAAAAACATTCAGTACTTC. Amino acid sequence: CASTMGLAATSAKNIQYF.

The rearrangement uses TRBV2 and TRBJ2-1; 8 bases agree with TRBD1. CDR1 and CDR2 (germline): SNHLY, FYNNEI. The CDR3 is made up of 13 amino acids. The J segment lost 10 bases and the V segment lost 3 bases, leaving 5 bases of the junction unmatched. The CDR3 here is CASSERDRGEQFF. The DNA for the CDR3 is TGTGCCAGCAGTGAGCGAGACAGGGGCGAGCAGTTCTTC.

J is TRBJ1-5 and V is TRBV29-1; tentative D call: TRBD1 (5 bases). Germline-derived CDR1 and CDR2 are SQVTM and ANQGSEA. The CDR3 loop spans 14 amino acids. The germline V and J ends were trimmed by 5 bases and 6 bases, with 17 bases remaining between them. CDR3 coding DNA: TGCAGCGTTCGTTCGGGGGGGGGAAGTCAGCCCCAGCATTTT. As protein: CSVRSGGGSQPQHF.

This clone has ten or more counts. The chain uses TRBV3-1 (or the pseudogene TRBV3-2) and TRBJ2-5; D unclear. V dropped 7 bases and J dropped 4 bases, with 10 bases sitting between them. This CDR3 has 12 residues. Germline V gene sequence: CDR1 LGHDT, CDR2 YNNKEL (reference sequence). The CDR3 DNA sequence: TGTGCCAGCAACCGAAACTTAGAGACCCAGTACTTC. Amino acid sequence: CASNRNLETQYF.